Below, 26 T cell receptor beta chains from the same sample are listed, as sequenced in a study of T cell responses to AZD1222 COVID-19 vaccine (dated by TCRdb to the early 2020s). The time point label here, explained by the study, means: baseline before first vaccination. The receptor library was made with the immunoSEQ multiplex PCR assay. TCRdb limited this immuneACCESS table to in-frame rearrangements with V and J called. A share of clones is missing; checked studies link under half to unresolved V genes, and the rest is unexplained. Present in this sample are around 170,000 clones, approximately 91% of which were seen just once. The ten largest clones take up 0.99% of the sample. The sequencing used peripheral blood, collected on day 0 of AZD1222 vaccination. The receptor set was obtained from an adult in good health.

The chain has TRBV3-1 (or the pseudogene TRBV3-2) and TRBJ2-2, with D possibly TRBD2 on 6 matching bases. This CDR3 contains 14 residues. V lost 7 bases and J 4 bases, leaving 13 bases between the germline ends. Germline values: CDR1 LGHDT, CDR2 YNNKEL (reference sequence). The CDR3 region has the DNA TGTGCCAGCATCGGGCGGGATGGCACCGGGGAGCTGTTTTTT. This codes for CASIGRDGTGELFF.

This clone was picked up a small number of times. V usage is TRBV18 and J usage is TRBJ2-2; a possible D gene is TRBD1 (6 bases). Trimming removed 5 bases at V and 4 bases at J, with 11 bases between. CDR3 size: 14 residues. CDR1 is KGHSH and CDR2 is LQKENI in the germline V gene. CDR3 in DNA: TGTGCCAGCTCATCGGGACATTCCACCGGGGAGCTGTTTTTT. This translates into CASSSGHSTGELFF.

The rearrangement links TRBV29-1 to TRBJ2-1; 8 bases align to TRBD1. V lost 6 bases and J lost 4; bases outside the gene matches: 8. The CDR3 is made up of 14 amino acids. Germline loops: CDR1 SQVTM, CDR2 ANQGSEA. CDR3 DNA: TGCAGCGTCACCCGGGACAGGCCTTACAATGAGCAGTTCTTC. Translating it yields CSVTRDRPYNEQFF.

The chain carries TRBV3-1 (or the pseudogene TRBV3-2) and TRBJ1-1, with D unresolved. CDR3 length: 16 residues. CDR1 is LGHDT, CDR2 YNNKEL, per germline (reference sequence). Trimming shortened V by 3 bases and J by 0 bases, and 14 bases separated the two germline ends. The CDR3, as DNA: TGTGCCAGCAGCCACCTTAGGGCAGTTATGAACACTGAAGCTTTCTTT. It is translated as CASSHLRAVMNTEAFF.

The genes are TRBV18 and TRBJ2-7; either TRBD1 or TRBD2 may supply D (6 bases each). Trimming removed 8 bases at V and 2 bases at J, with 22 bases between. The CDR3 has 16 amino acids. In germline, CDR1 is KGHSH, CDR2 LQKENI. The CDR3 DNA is TGTGCCAGCACGAATAGGGGGGCGGACGGGACCTACGAGCAGTACTTC. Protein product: CASTNRGADGTYEQYF.

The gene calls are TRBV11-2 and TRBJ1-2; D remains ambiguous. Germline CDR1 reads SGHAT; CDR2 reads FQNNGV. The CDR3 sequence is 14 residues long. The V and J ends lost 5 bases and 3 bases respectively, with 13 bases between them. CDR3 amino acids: CASSAGPGDYGYTF. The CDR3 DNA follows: TGTGCCAGCAGCGCCGGACCCGGAGACTATGGCTACACCTTC.

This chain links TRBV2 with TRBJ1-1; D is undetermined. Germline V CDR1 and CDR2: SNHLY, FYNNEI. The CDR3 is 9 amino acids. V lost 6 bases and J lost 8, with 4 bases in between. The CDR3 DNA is TGTGCCAGCAGGACCGAAGCTTTCTTT. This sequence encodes CASRTEAFF. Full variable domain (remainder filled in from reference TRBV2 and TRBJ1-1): EPEVTQTPSHQVTQMGQEVILRCVPISNHLYFYWYRQILGQKVEFLVSFYNNEISEKSEIFDDQFSVERPDGSNFTLKIRSTKLEDSAMYFCASRTEAFFGQGTRLTVV.

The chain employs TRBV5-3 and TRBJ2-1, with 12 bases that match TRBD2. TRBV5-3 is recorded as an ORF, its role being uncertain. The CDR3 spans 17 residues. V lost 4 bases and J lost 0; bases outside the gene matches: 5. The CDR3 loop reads CARSQTSGGSSYNEQFF. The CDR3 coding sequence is TGTGCCAGAAGCCAGACTAGCGGGGGAAGCTCCTACAATGAGCAGTTCTTC.

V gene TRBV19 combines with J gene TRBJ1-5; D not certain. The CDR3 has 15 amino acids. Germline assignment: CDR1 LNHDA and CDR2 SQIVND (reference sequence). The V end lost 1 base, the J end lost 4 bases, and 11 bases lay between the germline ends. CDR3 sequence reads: CASSIGLGWNQPQHF. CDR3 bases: TGTGCCAGTAGTATAGGGCTGGGATGGAATCAGCCCCAGCATTTT.

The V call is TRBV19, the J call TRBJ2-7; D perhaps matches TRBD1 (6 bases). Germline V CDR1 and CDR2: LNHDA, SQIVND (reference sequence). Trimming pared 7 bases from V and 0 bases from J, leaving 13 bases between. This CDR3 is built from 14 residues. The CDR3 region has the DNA TGTGCCAGTAAGGAGACAGGAAGCTCCTACGAGCAGTACTTC. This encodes CASKETGSSYEQYF.

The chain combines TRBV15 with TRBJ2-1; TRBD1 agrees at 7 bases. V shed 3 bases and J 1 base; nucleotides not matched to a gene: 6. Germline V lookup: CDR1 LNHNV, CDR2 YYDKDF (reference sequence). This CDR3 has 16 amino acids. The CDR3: CATSSHRGGSYNEQFF. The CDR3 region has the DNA TGTGCCACCAGCAGTCACAGGGGCGGGTCCTACAATGAGCAGTTCTTC.

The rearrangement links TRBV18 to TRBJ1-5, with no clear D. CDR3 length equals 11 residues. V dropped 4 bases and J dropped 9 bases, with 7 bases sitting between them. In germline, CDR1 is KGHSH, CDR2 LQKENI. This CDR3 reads CASSLKGPQHF. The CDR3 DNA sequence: TGTGCCAGCTCACTGAAAGGGCCCCAGCATTTT.

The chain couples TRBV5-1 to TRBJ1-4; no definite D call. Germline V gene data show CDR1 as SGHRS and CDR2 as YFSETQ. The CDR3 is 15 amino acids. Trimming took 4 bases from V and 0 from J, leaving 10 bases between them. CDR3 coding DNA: TGCGCCAGCAGCAAAACGGGTGCAACTAATGAAAAACTGTTTTTT. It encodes CASSKTGATNEKLFF.

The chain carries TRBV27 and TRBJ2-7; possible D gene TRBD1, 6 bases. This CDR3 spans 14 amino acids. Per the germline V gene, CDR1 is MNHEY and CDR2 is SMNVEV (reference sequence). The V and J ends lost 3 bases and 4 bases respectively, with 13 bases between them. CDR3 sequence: CASSFQGRTYEQYF. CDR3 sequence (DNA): TGTGCCAGCAGTTTTCAGGGGCGCACATACGAGCAGTACTTC.

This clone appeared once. The CDR3 sequence is CASSSNSPGTGPTDTQYF. CDR3 DNA sequence: TGTGCCAGCAGTTCTAACTCCCCCGGGACAGGGCCCACAGATACGCAGTATTTT. The genes are TRBV28 and TRBJ2-3; 9 positions agree with TRBD1. Unmatched junction bases numbered 13, after V lost 4 bases and J lost 2 bases. CDR3 size: 18 residues. Germline V lookup: CDR1 MDHEN, CDR2 SYDVKM.

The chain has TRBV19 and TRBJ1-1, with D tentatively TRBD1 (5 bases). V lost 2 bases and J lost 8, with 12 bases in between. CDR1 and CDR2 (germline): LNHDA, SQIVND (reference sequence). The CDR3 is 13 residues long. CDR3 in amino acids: CASSIRGRREAFF. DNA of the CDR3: TGTGCCAGTAGTATACGGGGCAGGCGGGAAGCTTTCTTT.

DNA for the CDR3: TGCAGCGTTGAAGCGGTCACGGGAGGGGCGGGGGAGCAGTACTTC. It codes for CSVEAVTGGAGEQYF. The chain is built from TRBV29-1 and TRBJ2-7; 8 bases are shared with TRBD2. The CDR3 totals 15 residues. Germline V gene data show CDR1 as SQVTM and CDR2 as ANQGSEA. Losses at the gene ends were 1 base for V and 7 bases for J; bases not matched to a gene: 12.

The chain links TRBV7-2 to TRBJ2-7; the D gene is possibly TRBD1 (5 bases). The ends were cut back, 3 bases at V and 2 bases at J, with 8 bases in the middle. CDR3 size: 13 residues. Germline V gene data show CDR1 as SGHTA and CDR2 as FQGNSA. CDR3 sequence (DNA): TGTGCCAGCAGCTTTCCAGGGACCTACGAGCAGTACTTC. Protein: CASSFPGTYEQYF.

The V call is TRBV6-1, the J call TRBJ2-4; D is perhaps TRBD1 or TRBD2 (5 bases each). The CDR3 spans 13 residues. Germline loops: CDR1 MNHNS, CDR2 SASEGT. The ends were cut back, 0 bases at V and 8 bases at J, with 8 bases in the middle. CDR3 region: CASSEARGDIQYF. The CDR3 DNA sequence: TGTGCCAGCAGTGAAGCCAGAGGGGACATTCAGTACTTC.

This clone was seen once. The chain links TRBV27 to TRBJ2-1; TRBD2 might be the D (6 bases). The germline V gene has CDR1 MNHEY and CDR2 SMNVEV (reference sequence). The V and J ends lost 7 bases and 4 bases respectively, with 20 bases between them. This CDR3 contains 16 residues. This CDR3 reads CASNTMGRPPYNEQFF. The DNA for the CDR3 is TGTGCCAGCAATACCATGGGGAGGCCCCCTTACAATGAGCAGTTCTTC.

The CDR3 is CASGWQGGSYEQYF. The DNA of the CDR3 is TGTGCTAGTGGTTGGCAAGGGGGCTCCTACGAGCAGTACTTC. V gene TRBV12-5 combines with J gene TRBJ2-7; TRBD1 is a possible D gene (6 bases). This CDR3 contains 14 residues. Trimming removed 4 bases from V and 0 bases from J, with 10 bases in between. CDR1 is LGHNT and CDR2 is FRNRAP in the germline V gene.

In DNA, the CDR3 is TGTGCCAGCAAAACGGAGACCCAGTACTTC. Its protein is CASKTETQYF. The chain uses TRBV2 and TRBJ2-5; D gene ambiguous. Per germline, CDR1 SNHLY and CDR2 FYNNEI. Trimming pared 7 bases from V and 5 bases from J, leaving 5 bases between. This CDR3 region has 10 residues.

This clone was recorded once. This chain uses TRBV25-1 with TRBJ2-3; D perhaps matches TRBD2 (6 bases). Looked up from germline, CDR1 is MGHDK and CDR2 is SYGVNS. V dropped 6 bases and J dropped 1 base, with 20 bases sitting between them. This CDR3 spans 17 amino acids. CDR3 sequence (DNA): TGTGCCAGCAGAGGCCCCGGGGAGGCTCCCCGCACAGATACGCAGTATTTT. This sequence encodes CASRGPGEAPRTDTQYF.

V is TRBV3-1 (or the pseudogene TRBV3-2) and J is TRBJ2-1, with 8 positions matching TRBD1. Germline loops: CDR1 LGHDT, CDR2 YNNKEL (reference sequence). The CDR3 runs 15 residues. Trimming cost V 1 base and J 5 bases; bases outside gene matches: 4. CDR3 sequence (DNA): TGTGCCAGCAGCCAAGTTGAGGGACAGGACAATGAGCAGTTCTTC. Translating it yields CASSQVEGQDNEQFF.

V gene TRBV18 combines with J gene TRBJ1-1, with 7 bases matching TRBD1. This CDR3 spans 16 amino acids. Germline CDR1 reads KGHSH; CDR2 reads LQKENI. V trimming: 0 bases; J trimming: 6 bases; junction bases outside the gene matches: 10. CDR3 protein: CASSPPRQGSAAEAFF. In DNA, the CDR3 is TGTGCCAGCTCACCACCCCGACAGGGAAGTGCGGCTGAAGCTTTCTTT. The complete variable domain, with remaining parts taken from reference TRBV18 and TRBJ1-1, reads NAGVMQNPRHLVRRRGQEARLRCSPMKGHSHVYWYRQLPEEGLKFMVYLQKENIIDESGMPKERFSAEFPKEGPSILRIQQVVRGDSAAYFCASSPPRQGSAAEAFFGQGTRLTVV.

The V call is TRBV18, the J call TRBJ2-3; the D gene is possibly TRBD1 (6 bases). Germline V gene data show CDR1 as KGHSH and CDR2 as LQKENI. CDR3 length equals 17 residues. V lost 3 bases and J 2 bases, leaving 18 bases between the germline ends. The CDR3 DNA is TGTGCCAGCTCACCCTTCACAGGGTCGGGGTCCACAGATACGCAGTATTTT. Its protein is CASSPFTGSGSTDTQYF.